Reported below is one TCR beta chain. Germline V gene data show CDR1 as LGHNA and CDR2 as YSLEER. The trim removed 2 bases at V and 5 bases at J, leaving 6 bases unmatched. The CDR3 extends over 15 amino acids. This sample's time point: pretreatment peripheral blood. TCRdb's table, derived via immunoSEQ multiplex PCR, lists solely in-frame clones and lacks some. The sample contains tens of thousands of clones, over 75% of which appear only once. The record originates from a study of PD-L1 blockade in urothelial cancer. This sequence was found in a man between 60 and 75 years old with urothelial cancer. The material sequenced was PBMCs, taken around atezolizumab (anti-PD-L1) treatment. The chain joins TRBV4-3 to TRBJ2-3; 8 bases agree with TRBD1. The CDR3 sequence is CASSQFGQGQDTQYF. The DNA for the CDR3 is TGCGCCAGCAGCCAATTTGGACAGGGACAAGATACGCAGTATTTT.